The 3 T cell receptor beta chains below were found in one sample sequenced in a study of T cell responses to AZD1222 COVID-19 vaccine. Libraries were prepared by immunoSEQ multiplex PCR; TCRdb keeps only in-frame clonotypes and omits some of them. The sample carries approximately 200,000 clones, approximately 94% recorded once. The specimen was peripheral blood, collected on day 0 of AZD1222 vaccination. These receptors were obtained from an adult in good health.

The chain recombines TRBV30 with TRBJ1-3; D ambiguous. This CDR3 has 14 amino acids. The V end lost 5 bases, the J end lost 7 bases, and 18 bases lay between the germline ends. Germline CDR1 and CDR2: GTSNPN and SVGIG (reference sequence). The CDR3 sequence is CAWLSEIGGNTIYF. CDR3 bases: TGTGCCTGGTTGTCGGAGATTGGTGGTAACACCATATATTTT.

V gene TRBV6-6 combines with J gene TRBJ1-4, with 10 bases matching TRBD1. Germline V CDR1 and CDR2: MNHNY, SVGAGI (reference sequence). This CDR3 is 15 amino acids long. The V and J ends lost 2 bases and 7 bases, in that order; junction bases with no gene match: 4. CDR3 bases: TGTGCCAGCAGTTACGTGACAGGGGGCGGTGAAAAACTGTTTTTT. It is translated as CASSYVTGGGEKLFF.

J is TRBJ2-3 and V is TRBV5-4; D is unclear. V lost 0 bases, J lost 1 base, and 9 bases lay in between. This CDR3 has 15 residues. Germline V CDR1 and CDR2: SGHNT, YYREEE (reference sequence). CDR3 coding DNA: TGTGCCAGCAGCTTGGCGACGGGCCGCACAGATACGCAGTATTTT. It specifies CASSLATGRTDTQYF.